This TCR beta chain derives from a study of blood T cell repertoires in COVID-19 (TCRdb year 2020). The study in broad terms: Samples from collaborators originated in the United States, Italy and Spain and spanned both the acute and convalescent phases of COVID-19. The prospective study material was composed of cDNA or gDNA derived from T cells, B-cell-depleted T cells, or PBMCs. Where available, HLA class I and class II types were obtained from metadata supplied by the sample provider rather than from assay-based typing. The dataset comprised deeply sampled blood TCRbeta repertoires from subjects exposed to, actively infected with, or recovered from COVID-19. The samples were drawn from two sources: the first 160 participants of the ongoing ImmuneRACE study, and fewer than 1,500 subjects contributed by 6 global collaborators. Nearly every sample came with metadata listing a de-identified subject ID, COVID-19 status, age in years and sex. The repertoires were released in a freely available public database intended as a resource for research on the immune response to SARS-CoV-2.

The full study reports these points: The quantity of clinical and demographic metadata differed by source and by participant and was supplied without curation.

With regard to this clone: This clone's antigen is unknown. Per-base quality was not reported, and no clone a single base away is much larger than it.

TCRbeta CDR3 regions were amplified from genomic DNA by means of the immunoSEQ Assay, a bias-controlled multiplex PCR. The paper's processing steps were these. The number of nucleated cells in each sample was estimated by amplification of reference gene primers within the assay. To quantify the absolute abundance of each unique TCRbeta CDR3 rearrangement, sequence reads were collapsed and filtered. Productive Simpson clonality was computed per sample as the square root of Simpson's diversity index over productive rearrangements. Sourced from immuneACCESS, this table was stored by TCRdb with only in-frame sequences that have V and J called. A share of the clones is absent; for the studies checked, an unresolved V gene accounts for under half, and the remainder has no known explanation. That table is the source of V, J and clone size, and D and trimming were worked out from the DNA. The sample data list 65,000 to 70,000 clones, and nearly 80% of these were observed just once. Together, the top ten hold just under 6.5% of the sample.

V has 3 bases trimmed and J has 0 bases trimmed; junction bases matching no gene number 4. Counted from cysteine to phenylalanine, this CDR3 has 17 amino acids. Only the CDR3 DNA is retained, 51 bases long and in frame from the first base. The germline V gene sets CDR1 to SGHVS and CDR2 to FNYEAQ. Whole blood was collected in K2EDTA tubes by collaborating institutions according to the institutions' own protocols. For TCRbeta analysis, collaborator samples were shipped as frozen whole blood, as isolated PBMCs, or as DNA extracted from either sample type. Sequencing was carried out using peripheral blood. The clonotype was recovered from a woman in her sixties with acute or convalescent COVID-19. The chain couples TRBV7-6 to TRBJ2-1; 11 of the junction bases match TRBD2. In nucleotides, the sequence is TGTGCCAGCAGCTTCCGACTAGCGGGGAGCTCCTACAATGAGCAGTTCTTC. Its protein reads: CASSFRLAGSSYNEQFF.